This TCR beta chain was sequenced in a study of metastatic and nonmetastatic thyroid tumors. For the study at large: Repertoire comparison spanned blood and tumor or nodule tissue of malignant and benign thyroid patients.

A note on this clone: The junction and the germline gene differ at one end; a read error may be behind it.

Germline loops: CDR1 SGHDN, CDR2 FVKESK. The CDR3 loop spans 14 amino acids. Per the study methods: Clinicopathological groups supplied CDR3 differences that were used to build a distant-metastasis classifier for papillary thyroid cancer. TCRdb re-analyzed the PCR reads through MiXCR. The V and J calls, along with clone size, are taken from TCRdb and not from the paper's own processing. The sample carries approximately 31,000 clones, around 30% recorded once. Each patient went into thyroid surgery without having received any treatment. The clonotype comes from a female donor with papillary thyroid cancer or a benign thyroid nodule (not recorded which). Some clones in this sample may be carry-over from other donors' samples. The chain uses TRBV14 and TRBJ1-3; D is uncertain. Sequenced material: blood. CDR3 nucleotides: TGTGCCAGCAGCCCGTACACACTGGGAAACACCTTATATTTT. This sequence encodes CASSPYTLGNTLYF.